These T cell receptor beta chains were read from a single sample in a study of T cell responses to AZD1222 COVID-19 vaccine. Measured with immunoSEQ multiplex PCR; TCRdb has only the in-frame clones, and not every one. The table lists about 100,000 clones, 80% to 95% of them singletons, with roughly 1.7% in the top ten. The sequenced sample was peripheral blood, obtained on day 0 of AZD1222 vaccination. Source of these receptors: an adult in good health. CDR3s leave out the opening cysteine and the closing phenylalanine or tryptophan.

v_call,j_call,cdr3_aa
TRBV29-1,TRBJ2-3,SVGPGTDTQY
TRBV27,TRBJ1-1,ASTRMNTEAF
TRBV10-2,TRBJ2-2,ASSESRSIPRELF
TRBV7-2,TRBJ2-1,ASSLPRDEQF
TRBV28,TRBJ2-1,ASSPGTVHNEQF
TRBV6-6,TRBJ2-1,ASSFLGYEQF
TRBV18,TRBJ1-2,ASSLNRARGYT
TRBV11-2,TRBJ2-1,ASSPRYSSYNEQF
TRBV28,TRBJ2-1,ASSSPGTSGSHEQF
TRBV28,TRBJ2-7,ASHRFGTHTYEQY
TRBV27,TRBJ2-7,ASSFSDSLYEQY
TRBV6-1,TRBJ2-7,ASSEDSVSSYEQY
TRBV2,TRBJ1-5,ASSDGKSQPQH
TRBV2,TRBJ1-5,ASSEQNQPQH
TRBV28,TRBJ1-1,ASQDGNTEAF
TRBV6-1,TRBJ1-1,ASSEKTGDRTEAF
TRBV7-2,TRBJ2-7,ASSLGRQGLAYEQY
TRBV11-1,TRBJ1-2,ASSSPRDEHLDGYT
TRBV7-2,TRBJ2-1,ASSFSGIPYNEQF
TRBV3-1/TRBV3-2,TRBJ2-2,ASSANTGELF
TRBV5-1,TRBJ2-5,ASSLAGTGEETQY
TRBV5-1,TRBJ2-3,ASSSDRGLGTDTQY
TRBV7-8,TRBJ2-5,ASSPHRETQY
TRBV4-1,TRBJ1-1,ASSQDMGGWRNTEAF
TRBV2,TRBJ1-3,ASRGRGQGNTIY
TRBV7-9,TRBJ2-5,ASSLMSGETQY
TRBV19,TRBJ1-1,ASHFGHHRGNTEAF
TRBV28,TRBJ2-3,ASSLLRIAGGATDTQY
TRBV7-3,TRBJ2-3,ASSFDRGTAPDTQY
TRBV4-1,TRBJ2-1,ASSAPTIFSYNEQF
TRBV11-2,TRBJ1-6,ASSLGILGAKVQGVLH
TRBV7-3,TRBJ2-5,ASSPPGLGTQY